These 22 T cell receptor beta chains came from one sample sequenced in a study of shared clonotypes between healthy human individuals (TCRdb year 2020). Libraries came from the immunoSEQ multiplex PCR assay. The clones in this table, taken by TCRdb from immuneACCESS, are in-frame only. Not every clone is retained; where verified, under half of the shortfall comes from an unresolved V gene, and the cause of the rest is unknown. This sample gives 110,000 or so clones in total; roughly 70% of them show up just once. Around 24% of the sample is in the top ten clones. Sequenced sample: memory CD8+ T cells sorted from blood. This specimen's cell subset or site label, per the study, means: CD45RO+ cells pooled with CCR7-negative TemRA cells. All receptors derive from a young woman in good health.

This clone was seen only a few times. The V gene is TRBV5-1, the J gene TRBJ2-3; perhaps D is TRBD1 or TRBD2 (5 bases each). There are 14 residues in the CDR3. Per the germline V gene, CDR1 is SGHRS and CDR2 is YFSETQ. V was cut by 7 bases and J by 2 bases, with 14 bases left in between. The CDR3 reads CASAGRGLTDTQYF. The DNA of the CDR3 is TGCGCCAGCGCAGGGAGAGGGCTCACAGATACGCAGTATTTT.

This clone has just a few counts. The chain links TRBV29-1 to TRBJ2-5, with 7 bases lining up with TRBD1. The J call is doubtful: the DNA matches TRBJ2-7 better. The length of the CDR3 is 12 residues. The germline gives CDR1 SQVTM, CDR2 ANQGSEA. The CDR3 here is CSAGMTGNEQYF. As DNA, the CDR3 is TGCAGCGCAGGTATGACAGGGAACGAGCAGTACTTC.

This clone is labeled medium-sized. The V and J genes are TRBV14 and TRBJ1-3; D unclear. This CDR3 has 12 residues. V was trimmed by 2 bases and J by 4 bases, leaving 3 bases between them. The V gene's germline CDR1 is SGHDN and CDR2 FVKESK. CDR3 coding DNA: TGTGCCAGCAGCCAATGGGGAAACACCATATATTTT. It codes for CASSQWGNTIYF.

This chain joins TRBV25-1 and TRBJ2-1, with D uncertain. This CDR3 has 15 residues. Germline values: CDR1 MGHDK, CDR2 SYGVNS. V was pared by 1 base and J by 9 bases, with 16 bases between. The CDR3 sequence: CASSEFKDPSTEQFF. In nucleotides, the CDR3 is TGTGCCAGCAGTGAATTTAAGGACCCGAGTACTGAGCAGTTCTTC.

This chain uses TRBV15 with TRBJ1-2, with D maybe TRBD1 (6 bases). Trimming shortened V by 1 base and J by 4 bases, and 10 bases separated the two germline ends. CDR1 is LNHNV and CDR2 is YYDKDF in the germline V gene (reference sequence). This CDR3 has 14 residues. This CDR3 is CATSRAGTSYGYTF. The CDR3 DNA sequence: TGTGCCACCAGCAGAGCTGGGACAAGCTATGGCTACACCTTC.

The V and J genes are TRBV13 and TRBJ2-2; weak D call: TRBD2 (7 bases). The germline CDR1 and CDR2 sequences are PRHDT and FYEKMQ (reference sequence). CDR3 size: 19 residues. The germline V and J ends were trimmed by 3 bases and 0 bases, with 20 bases remaining between them. DNA of the CDR3: TGTGCCAGCAGCTTCAGGGGCGGGAGCGGCTCTGCGAACACCGGGGAGCTGTTTTTT. It encodes CASSFRGGSGSANTGELFF.

The CDR3 region is CASSGIFSGANVLTF. The CDR3 DNA is TGTGCCAGCAGCGGGATTTTCTCTGGGGCCAACGTCCTGACTTTC. The V and J genes are TRBV5-6 and TRBJ2-6; unclear D gene. Germline CDR1 and CDR2: SGHDT and YYEEEE. V was trimmed by 4 bases and J by 0 bases, leaving 8 bases between them. The CDR3 is 15 residues long.

This clone has ten or more counts. V and J are TRBV30 and TRBJ2-7; D might be TRBD1 (5 bases). CDR1 is GTSNPN, CDR2 SVGIG, per germline (reference sequence). Trimming left V 2 bases short and J 2 bases short, with 13 bases between. CDR3 size: 14 residues. The CDR3 sequence: CAWSPTVEPYEQYF. CDR3 bases: TGTGCCTGGAGTCCGACAGTGGAACCCTACGAGCAGTACTTC.

The rearrangement links TRBV2 to TRBJ1-5; the match to TRBD1 covers 7 bases. V lost 8 bases to trimming and J lost 1 base; unmatched junction nucleotides: 8. The germline CDR1 and CDR2 sequences are SNHLY and FYNNEI. This CDR3 is 15 amino acids long. This chain's CDR3 is CASGVTGVSNQPQHF. The CDR3 coding sequence is TGTGCCAGCGGGGTAACAGGGGTAAGCAATCAGCCCCAGCATTTT.

The chain joins TRBV4-3 to TRBJ2-5; D is uncertain. With 1 base removed from V and 2 bases from J, the gap between germline ends came to 8 bases. The CDR3 is 14 amino acids. Germline values: CDR1 LGHNA, CDR2 YSLEER. The CDR3 DNA follows: TGCGCCAGCAGCCAAGGTTCTCTACAAGAGACCCAGTACTTC. Protein sequence: CASSQGSLQETQYF.

This rearrangement joins TRBV29-1 to TRBJ2-1; 12 positions match TRBD2. V dropped 4 bases and J dropped 5; count of bases not matched to a gene: 3. Germline-derived CDR1 and CDR2 are SQVTM and ANQGSEA. This CDR3 is built from 14 residues. CDR3: CSVALAGGNNEQFF. The CDR3 coding sequence is TGCAGCGTTGCCCTAGCGGGAGGGAACAATGAGCAGTTCTTC.

The chain joins TRBV6-5 to TRBJ2-1; a weak D match, TRBD2 (5 bases). V was clipped by 0 bases and J by 5 bases, with 8 bases between them. Germline V gives CDR1 MNHEY, CDR2 SVGAGI. This CDR3 spans 14 amino acids. DNA for the CDR3: TGTGCCAGCAGTTACTCGGACTCTAACAATGAGCAGTTCTTC. Residues: CASSYSDSNNEQFF.

The chain joins TRBV29-1 to TRBJ2-3; the match to TRBD1 covers 8 bases. Germline loops: CDR1 SQVTM, CDR2 ANQGSEA. J gave up 2 bases and V 4 bases, and 17 bases lay outside the gene matches. The CDR3 consists of 18 residues. CDR3 residues: CSVANQAWTGRSTDTQYF. The CDR3 nucleotides are TGCAGCGTTGCCAATCAAGCCTGGACAGGGCGTTCCACAGATACGCAGTATTTT.

The chain recombines TRBV28 with TRBJ2-2; no clear D gene. The CDR3 has 13 amino acids. Per germline, CDR1 MDHEN and CDR2 SYDVKM. The germline V and J ends were trimmed by 3 bases and 5 bases, with 7 bases remaining between them. The CDR3 DNA sequence: TGTGCCAGCAGTTTTTTTCCGACCGGGGAGCTGTTTTTT. Its translation is CASSFFPTGELFF.

To note about this clone: Different DNA sequences within this sample yield the same CDR3. The CDR3 nucleotides are TGTGCCAGCAGCCCCCCCGACAGGGTCTATGGCTACACCTTC. Encoded protein: CASSPPDRVYGYTF. This rearrangement joins TRBV7-9 to TRBJ1-2; 7 positions match TRBD1. After removal of 5 bases from V and 4 bases from J, the junction contained 7 bases not matched to a gene. The V gene's germline CDR1 is SEHNR and CDR2 FQNEAQ (reference sequence). CDR3 length equals 14 residues.

J is TRBJ2-7 and V is TRBV5-4; weak D call: TRBD1 (7 bases). The CDR3 is 16 amino acids. V was trimmed by 4 bases and J by 5 bases, leaving 22 bases between them. From germline, CDR1 is SGHNT and CDR2 YYREEE (reference sequence). The CDR3 here is CASSPRLGRDSDEQYF. In DNA, the CDR3 is TGTGCCAGCAGCCCCAGACTAGGTAGGGACAGTGACGAGCAGTACTTC.

This clone was seen only a few times. V gene TRBV9 combines with J gene TRBJ2-1; D might be TRBD1 (6 bases). This CDR3 is built from 15 residues. V lost 0 bases to trimming and J lost 7 bases, with 14 bases between them. Germline assignment: CDR1 SGDLS and CDR2 YYNGEE. CDR3 sequence: CASSVGTGTGNEQFF. The DNA for the CDR3 is TGTGCCAGCAGCGTAGGAACAGGGACGGGGAATGAGCAGTTCTTC. Full variable domain (outside the CDR3, taken from reference TRBV9 and TRBJ2-1): DSGVTQTPKHLITATGQRVTLRCSPRSGDLSVYWYQQSLDQGLQFLIQYYNGEERAKGNILERFSAQQFPDLHSELNLSSLELGDSALYFCASSVGTGTGNEQFFGPGTRLTVL.

V usage is TRBV5-1 and J usage is TRBJ1-2; TRBD1 might be the D (5 bases). V dropped 4 bases and J dropped 8 bases, with 18 bases sitting between them. The germline V gene encodes CDR1 SGHRS and CDR2 YFSETQ. There are 14 residues in the CDR3. CDR3 DNA: TGCGCCAGCAGCGTCCGGGACCGCCTTTCGGGCTACACCTTC. Translation: CASSVRDRLSGYTF.

This clone was seen more than once but under ten times. V usage is TRBV9 and J usage is TRBJ2-5, with D perhaps being TRBD1 or TRBD2 (6 bases each). V dropped 4 bases and J dropped 5 bases, with 15 bases sitting between them. The CDR3 has 14 amino acids. Germline CDR1 is SGDLS and CDR2 is YYNGEE. This CDR3 is CASSLGGTLETQYF. The CDR3 DNA follows: TGTGCCAGCAGCCTCGGAGGGACATTGGAGACCCAGTACTTC.

The chain joins TRBV7-9 to TRBJ2-3; D is perhaps TRBD1 (5 bases). The CDR3 is 17 amino acids. Germline CDR1 reads SEHNR; CDR2 reads FQNEAQ (reference sequence). V shed 4 bases and J shed 1 base, with 18 bases lying between them. The DNA for the CDR3 is TGTGCCAGCAGCTCCCCTAGTAACCCGACAGGCACAGATACGCAGTATTTT. Residues: CASSSPSNPTGTDTQYF.

The chain employs TRBV6-5 and TRBJ1-2; D is undetermined. Per germline, CDR1 MNHEY and CDR2 SVGAGI. V was shortened by 2 bases and J by 0 bases, with 4 bases between the two germline ends. CDR3 length: 13 amino acids. CDR3 in DNA: TGTGCCAGCAGTTACGGCCCTAACTATGGCTACACCTTC. Encoded protein: CASSYGPNYGYTF.

The chain couples TRBV11-2 to TRBJ2-3; D gene ambiguous. This CDR3 region has 15 residues. CDR1 is SGHAT and CDR2 is FQNNGV in the germline V gene. Trimming removed 3 bases at V and 5 bases at J, with 15 bases between. For the CDR3, the DNA is TGTGCCAGCAGCTTGGGGATCGGTGATTTAGATACGCAGTATTTT. It translates to CASSLGIGDLDTQYF. Using reference TRBV11-2 and TRBJ2-3 for the parts outside the CDR3, the full variable domain is EAGVAQSPRYKIIEKRQSVAFWCNPISGHATLYWYQQILGQGPKLLIQFQNNGVVDDSQLPKDRFSAERLKGVDSTLKIQPAKLEDSAVYLCASSLGIGDLDTQYFGPGTRLTVL.